The present T cell receptor beta chain was sequenced within a study of blood T cell repertoires in COVID-19. Study summary: Sites across the United States, Italy and Spain contributed samples from acute and convalescent COVID-19. PBMCs, B-cell-depleted T cells, or T cells were the source of the cDNA or gDNA that made up the material.

Sequencing used immunoSEQ multiplex PCR; TCRdb keeps in-frame clones, though not all of them. The sample lists about 200,000 clones; more than 65% were seen once. Trimming shortened V by 4 bases and J by 5 bases, and 14 bases separated the two germline ends. CDR1 is SEHNR, CDR2 FQNEAQ, per germline (reference sequence). The CDR3 has 14 amino acids. In terms of age and location, participants ranged from roughly 18 to 95 years and lived in about two dozen US areas. Categorization into cohorts depended on clinical history that participants reported. The sequence was collected from a man aged 40-55 years who had recovered from COVID-19. The source material was PBMCs or T cells enriched from blood (not recorded which). V and J are TRBV7-9 and TRBJ1-1; D may be TRBD1 (5 bases). The CDR3 loop reads CASSSGIFGTEAFF. DNA of the CDR3: TGTGCCAGCAGCTCAGGGATATTTGGGACTGAAGCTTTCTTT.